This T cell receptor (beta chain) was recovered during a study of blood T cell repertoires in COVID-19 (dated by TCRdb to about 2020). Background for the entire study: Collaborator samples came from the United States, Italy and Spain and covered acute and convalescent phases of COVID-19. The repertoires were made available in a free public database intended to serve as a resource for research on the immune response to SARS-CoV-2. The prospective study material was composed of cDNA or gDNA derived from T cells, B-cell-depleted T cells, or PBMCs. Samples came from the ongoing ImmuneRACE study (first 160 participants) plus 1,254 subjects from 6 global collaborators. Subjects who had been exposed to COVID-19, were actively infected with it, or had recovered from it provided the deeply sampled blood TCRbeta repertoires that made up the dataset. HLA class I and class II types, where available, came from metadata supplied by the sample provider rather than from assay-based typing. A de-identified subject ID, COVID-19 status, age in years and sex were almost always included in the sample metadata. What the work shows at the level of the full study, not this receptor alone: Clinical and demographic metadata were provided uncurated, with the amount varying by source and participant.

This clone was recorded only once. Its antigen remains undetermined. Qualities for individual bases were not recorded, and no much larger clone is one base off. The CDR3 goes from the cysteine to the phenylalanine over 14 residues. Only CDR3 DNA is held: 42 bases, read in frame from base 1. The germline V gene encodes CDR1 SGHAT and CDR2 FQNNGV. V and J are truncated by 1 base and 4 bases respectively, leaving an intervening sequence of 9 bases. TCRbeta CDR3 regions were amplified from genomic DNA by means of the immunoSEQ Assay, a bias-controlled multiplex PCR. The published analysis was carried out like this. Within the assay, amplification of reference gene primers was used to estimate how many nucleated cells each sample contained. To quantify the absolute abundance of each unique TCRbeta CDR3 rearrangement, sequence reads were collapsed and filtered. For each sample, productive Simpson clonality was calculated by taking the square root of Simpson's diversity index across productive rearrangements. TCRdb carries this immuneACCESS record with in-frame sequences only. Its versions omit some clonotypes, under half of them owing to an unresolved V gene in the studies checked, with the rest unexplained. V and J calls and clone size are given by that table; D and trimming were obtained from the DNA. The sample table records about 400,000 clones; 85% to 90% of these occur just once. Clones ranked in the top ten supply about 3% of the sample.

Whole blood was collected in K2EDTA tubes by collaborating institutions according to the institutions' own protocols. For TCRbeta analysis, collaborators shipped samples as frozen whole blood, isolated PBMCs, or DNA extracted from either of those sample types. This sequence originates from a human donor in a cohort sampled during active COVID-19. Sample: peripheral blood. The chain couples TRBV11-2 to TRBJ2-3; a tentative D call is TRBD1 (6 bases match). The base sequence is TGTGCCAGCAGCTTAGGACAGGTAGCAGATACGCAGTATTTT. This encodes CASSLGQVADTQYF.